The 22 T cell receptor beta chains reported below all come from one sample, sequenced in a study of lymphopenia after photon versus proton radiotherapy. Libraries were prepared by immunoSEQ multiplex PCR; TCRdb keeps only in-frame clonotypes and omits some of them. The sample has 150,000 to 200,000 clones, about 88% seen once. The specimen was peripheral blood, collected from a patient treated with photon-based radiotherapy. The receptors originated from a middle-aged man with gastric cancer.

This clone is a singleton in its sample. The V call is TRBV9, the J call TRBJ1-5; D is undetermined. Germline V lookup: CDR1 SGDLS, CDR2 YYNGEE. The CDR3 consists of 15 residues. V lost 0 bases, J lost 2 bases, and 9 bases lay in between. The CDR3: CASSVEGSGNQPQHF. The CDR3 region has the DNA TGTGCCAGCAGCGTAGAGGGATCTGGCAATCAGCCCCAGCATTTT. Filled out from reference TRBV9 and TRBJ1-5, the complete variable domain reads DSGVTQTPKHLITATGQRVTLRCSPRSGDLSVYWYQQSLDQGLQFLIQYYNGEERAKGNILERFSAQQFPDLHSELNLSSLELGDSALYFCASSVEGSGNQPQHFGDGTRLSIL.

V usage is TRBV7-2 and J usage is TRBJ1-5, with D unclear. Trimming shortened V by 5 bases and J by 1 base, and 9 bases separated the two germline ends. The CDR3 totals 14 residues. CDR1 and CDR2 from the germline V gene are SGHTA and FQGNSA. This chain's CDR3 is CASSPQSSNQPQHF. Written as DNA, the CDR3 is TGTGCCAGCAGCCCTCAGAGCAGCAATCAGCCCCAGCATTTT.

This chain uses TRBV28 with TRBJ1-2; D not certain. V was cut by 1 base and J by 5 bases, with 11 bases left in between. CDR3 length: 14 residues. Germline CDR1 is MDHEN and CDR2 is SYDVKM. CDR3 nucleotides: TGTGCCAGCAGTTTATATAAGGGCGGATATGGCTACACCTTC. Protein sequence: CASSLYKGGYGYTF.

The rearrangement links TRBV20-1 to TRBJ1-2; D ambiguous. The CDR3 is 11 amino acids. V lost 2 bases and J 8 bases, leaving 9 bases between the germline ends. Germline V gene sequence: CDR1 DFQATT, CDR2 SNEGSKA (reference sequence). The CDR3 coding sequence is TGCAGTGCTAGAAACCGCGGAGGCTACACCTTC. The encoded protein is CSARNRGGYTF.

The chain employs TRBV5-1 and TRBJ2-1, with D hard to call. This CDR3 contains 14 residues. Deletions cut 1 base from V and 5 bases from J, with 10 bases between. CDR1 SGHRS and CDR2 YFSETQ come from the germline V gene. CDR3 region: CASSLWRWDNEQFF. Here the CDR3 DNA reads TGCGCCAGCAGCTTGTGGCGCTGGGACAATGAGCAGTTCTTC.

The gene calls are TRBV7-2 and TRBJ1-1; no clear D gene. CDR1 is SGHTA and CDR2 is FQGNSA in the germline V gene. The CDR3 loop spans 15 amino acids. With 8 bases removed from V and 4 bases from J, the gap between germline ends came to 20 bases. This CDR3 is CASAGQAGVGTEAFF. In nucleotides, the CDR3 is TGTGCCAGCGCTGGGCAGGCCGGGGTGGGCACTGAAGCTTTCTTT.

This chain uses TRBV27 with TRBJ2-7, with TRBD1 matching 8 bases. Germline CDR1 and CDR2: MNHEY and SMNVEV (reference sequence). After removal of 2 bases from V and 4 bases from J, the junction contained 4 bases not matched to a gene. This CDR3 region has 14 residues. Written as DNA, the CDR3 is TGTGCCAGCAGTTTAACCCAGGGGGCGTACGAGCAGTACTTC. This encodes CASSLTQGAYEQYF.

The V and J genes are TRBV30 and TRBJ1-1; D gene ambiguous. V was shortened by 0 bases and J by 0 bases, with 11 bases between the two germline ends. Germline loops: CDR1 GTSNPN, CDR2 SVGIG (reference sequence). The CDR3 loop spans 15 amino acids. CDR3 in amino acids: CAWSVLASMNTEAFF. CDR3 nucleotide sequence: TGTGCCTGGAGTGTATTGGCTTCCATGAACACTGAAGCTTTCTTT.

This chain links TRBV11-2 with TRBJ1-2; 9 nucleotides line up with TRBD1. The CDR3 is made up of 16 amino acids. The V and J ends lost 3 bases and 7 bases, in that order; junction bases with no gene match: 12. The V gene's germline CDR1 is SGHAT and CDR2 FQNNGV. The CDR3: CASSLGGQGGLGGYTF. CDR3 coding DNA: TGTGCCAGCAGCTTGGGGGGACAGGGAGGTTTAGGTGGCTACACCTTC.

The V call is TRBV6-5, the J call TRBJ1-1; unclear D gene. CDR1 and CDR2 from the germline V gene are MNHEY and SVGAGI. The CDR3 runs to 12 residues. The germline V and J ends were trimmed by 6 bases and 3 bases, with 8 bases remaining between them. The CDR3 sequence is CASSSVDTEAFF. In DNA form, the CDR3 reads TGTGCCAGCAGCTCGGTGGACACTGAAGCTTTCTTT.

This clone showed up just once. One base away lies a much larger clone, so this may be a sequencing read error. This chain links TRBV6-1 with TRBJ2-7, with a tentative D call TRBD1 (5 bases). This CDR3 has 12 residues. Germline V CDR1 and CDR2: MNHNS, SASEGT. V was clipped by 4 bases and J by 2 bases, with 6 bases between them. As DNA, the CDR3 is TGTGCCAGCAGTGGACAGACCTACGAGCAGTACTTC. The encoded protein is CASSGQTYEQYF.

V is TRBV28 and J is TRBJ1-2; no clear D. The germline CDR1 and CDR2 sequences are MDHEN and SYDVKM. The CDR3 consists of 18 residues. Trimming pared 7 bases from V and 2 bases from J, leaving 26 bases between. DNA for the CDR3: TGTGCCAGCAAATACGGGTTTAGTCGCGAGGGCCGAAACTATGGCTACACCTTC. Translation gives CASKYGFSREGRNYGYTF.

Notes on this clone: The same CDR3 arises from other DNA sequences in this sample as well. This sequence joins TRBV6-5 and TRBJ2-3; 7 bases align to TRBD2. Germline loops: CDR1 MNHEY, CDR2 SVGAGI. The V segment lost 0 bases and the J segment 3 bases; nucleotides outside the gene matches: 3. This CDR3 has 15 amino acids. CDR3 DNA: TGTGCCAGCAGTTACTCGGCGGGAGTGACAGATACGCAGTATTTT. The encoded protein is CASSYSAGVTDTQYF.

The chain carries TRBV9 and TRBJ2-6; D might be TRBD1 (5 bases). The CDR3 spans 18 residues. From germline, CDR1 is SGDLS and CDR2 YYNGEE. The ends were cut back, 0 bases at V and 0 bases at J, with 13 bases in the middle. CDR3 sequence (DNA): TGTGCCAGCAGCGTAGTCGGACACGCGTCCTCTGGGGCCAACGTCCTGACTTTC. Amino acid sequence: CASSVVGHASSGANVLTF.

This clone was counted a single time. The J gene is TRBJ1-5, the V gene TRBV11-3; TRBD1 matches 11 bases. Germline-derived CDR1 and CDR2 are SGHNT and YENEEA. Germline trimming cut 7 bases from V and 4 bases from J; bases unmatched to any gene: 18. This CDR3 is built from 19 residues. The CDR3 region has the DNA TGTGCCAGCAACCCCAAAGGGACAGGGGGATTTATAGAGAATCAGCCCCAGCATTTT. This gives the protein CASNPKGTGGFIENQPQHF. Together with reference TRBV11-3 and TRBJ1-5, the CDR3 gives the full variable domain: EAGVVQSPRYKIIEKKQPVAFWCNPISGHNTLYWYLQNLGQGPELLIRYENEEAVDDSQLPKDRFSAERLKGVDSTLKIQPAELGDSAVYLCASNPKGTGGFIENQPQHFGDGTRLSIL.

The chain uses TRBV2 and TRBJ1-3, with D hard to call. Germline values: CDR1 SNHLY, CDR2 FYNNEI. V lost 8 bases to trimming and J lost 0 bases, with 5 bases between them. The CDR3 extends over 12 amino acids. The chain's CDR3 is CASGSSGNTIYF. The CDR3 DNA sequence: TGTGCCAGCGGCAGCTCTGGAAACACCATATATTTT.

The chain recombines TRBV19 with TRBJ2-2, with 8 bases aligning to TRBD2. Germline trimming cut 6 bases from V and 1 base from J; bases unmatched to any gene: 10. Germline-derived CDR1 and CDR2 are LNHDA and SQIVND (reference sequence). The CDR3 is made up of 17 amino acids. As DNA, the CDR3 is TGTGCCAGTAGCCGGGAGGGTACTAGCGGGAACACCGGGGAGCTGTTTTTT. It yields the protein CASSREGTSGNTGELFF.

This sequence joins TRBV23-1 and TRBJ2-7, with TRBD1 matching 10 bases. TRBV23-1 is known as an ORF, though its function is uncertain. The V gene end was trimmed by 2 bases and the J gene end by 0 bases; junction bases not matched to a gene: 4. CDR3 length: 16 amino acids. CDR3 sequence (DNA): TGCGCCAGCAGTCAACCGGGACAGGGGTCCTCCTACGAGCAGTACTTC. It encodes CASSQPGQGSSYEQYF.

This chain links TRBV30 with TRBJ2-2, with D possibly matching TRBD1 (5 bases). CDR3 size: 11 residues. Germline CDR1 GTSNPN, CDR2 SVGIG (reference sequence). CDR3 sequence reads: CASRDTGELFF. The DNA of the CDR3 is TGTGCATCCAGGGACACCGGGGAGCTGTTTTTT. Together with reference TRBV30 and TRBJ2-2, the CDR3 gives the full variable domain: SQTIHQWPATLVQPVGSPLSLECTVEGTSNPNLYWYRQAAGRGLQLLFYSVGIGQISSEVPQNLSASRPQDRQFILSSKKLLLSDSGFYLCASRDTGELFFGEGSRLTVL.

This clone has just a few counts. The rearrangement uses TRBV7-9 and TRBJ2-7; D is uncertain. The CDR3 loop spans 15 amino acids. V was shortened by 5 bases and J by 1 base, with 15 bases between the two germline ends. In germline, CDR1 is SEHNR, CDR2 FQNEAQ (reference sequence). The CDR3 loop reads CASSPRMLGSYEQYF. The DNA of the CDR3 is TGTGCCAGCAGCCCCCGGATGCTTGGATCCTACGAGCAGTACTTC.

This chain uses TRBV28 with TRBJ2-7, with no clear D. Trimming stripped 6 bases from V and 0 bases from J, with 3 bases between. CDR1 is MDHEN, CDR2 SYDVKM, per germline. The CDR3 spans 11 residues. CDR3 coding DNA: TGTGCCAGCAGGGACTCCTACGAGCAGTACTTC. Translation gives CASRDSYEQYF.

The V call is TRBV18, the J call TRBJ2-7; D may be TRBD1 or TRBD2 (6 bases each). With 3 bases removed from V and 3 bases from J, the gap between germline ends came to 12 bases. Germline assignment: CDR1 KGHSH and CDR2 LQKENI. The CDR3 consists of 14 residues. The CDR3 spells CASSPRGDNYEQYF. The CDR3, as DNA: TGTGCCAGCTCACCGAGGGGGGACAACTACGAGCAGTACTTC.